A selection of T cell receptor beta chains follows, all from one sample in a study of blood T cell repertoires in COVID-19. Sequencing was performed with immunoSEQ multiplex PCR; in TCRdb, only in-frame clones are kept and a portion is missing. The sample lists some 26,000 clones, over 70% seen once, with 45% to 55% in the top ten. Material for sequencing was peripheral blood. All receptors come from a man aged 50 to 59 with active or convalescent COVID-19. Both conserved end residues are part of each CDR3. A D gene is named only where the DNA matches it firmly. Rows give clone size only sometimes, using once, few, many, or a class for an expanded clone.

J gene | clone size | V gene | D gene | CDR3 DNA | CDR3 protein
TRBJ1-1 | - | TRBV2 | - | TGTGCCAGCAATCCCCGGCAGGAGGCTGAAGCTTTCTTT | CASNPRQEAEAFF
TRBJ1-2 | - | TRBV29-1 | - | TGCAGCGTAACAGGGATCTATGGCTACACCTTC | CSVTGIYGYTF
TRBJ1-2 | - | TRBV7-2 | TRBD1 | TGTGCCAGCAGCTTCTCACAGGGGGCAGAGGGCTACACCTTC | CASSFSQGAEGYTF
TRBJ2-2 | - | TRBV15 | - | TGTGCCACCTCAACTCATTCGGAGGGGGAGCTGTTTTTT | CATSTHSEGELFF
TRBJ1-1 | - | TRBV5-1 | - | TGCGCCAGCAGCTCACCGGGACTCCGGAACACTGAAGCTTTCTTT | CASSSPGLRNTEAFF
TRBJ2-3 | few | TRBV7-9 | TRBD2 | TGTGCCAGCAGCCGGACTAGCGGGGAGACAGATACGCAGTATTTT | CASSRTSGETDTQYF
TRBJ2-2 | - | TRBV18 | - | TGTGCCAGCTCACCAACAATGAACACCGGGGAGCTGTTTTTT | CASSPTMNTGELFF
TRBJ1-5 | - | TRBV12-3/TRBV12-4 | - | TGTGCCAGCAGTCCCCCTTATCAGCCCCAGCATTTT | CASSPPYQPQHF
TRBJ2-3 | - | TRBV29-1 | - | TGCAGCGTATCCGTCGGTGATACGCAGTATTTT | CSVSVGDTQYF
TRBJ2-5 | - | TRBV6-6 | TRBD2 | TGTGCCAGCACTTCGCCGGGACTAGCACGCGAGACCCAGTACTTC | CASTSPGLARETQYF
TRBJ1-5 | - | TRBV5-1 | - | TGCGCCAGCAGCTTGTCAGGCCAGGGTCCTAGCAATCAGCCCCAGCATTTT | CASSLSGQGPSNQPQHF
TRBJ2-5 | - | TRBV7-9 | - | TGTGCCAGCAGCTTTGGGGCGCCAAGAGAAGAGACCCAGTACTTC | CASSFGAPREETQYF